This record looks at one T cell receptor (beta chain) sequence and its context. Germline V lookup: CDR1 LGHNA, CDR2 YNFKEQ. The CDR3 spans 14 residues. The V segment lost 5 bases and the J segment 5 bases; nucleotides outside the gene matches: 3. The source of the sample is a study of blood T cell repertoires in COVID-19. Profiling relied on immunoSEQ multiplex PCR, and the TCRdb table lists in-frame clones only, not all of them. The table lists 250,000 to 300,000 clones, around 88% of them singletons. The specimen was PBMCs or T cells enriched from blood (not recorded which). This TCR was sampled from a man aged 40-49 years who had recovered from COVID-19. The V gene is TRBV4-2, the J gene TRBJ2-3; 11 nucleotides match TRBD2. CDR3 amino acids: CASSEGLAGDTQYF. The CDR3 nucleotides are TGTGCCAGCAGCGAAGGACTAGCGGGAGATACGCAGTATTTT.